This T cell receptor (beta chain) emerged from a study of blood T cell repertoires in COVID-19. V was clipped by 8 bases and J by 6 bases; unmatched bases: 11. The CDR3 totals 14 residues. Germline lookup yields CDR1 MDHEN and CDR2 SYDVKM. TCRdb's table, derived via immunoSEQ multiplex PCR, lists solely in-frame clones and lacks some. Counted here are approximately 240,000 clones, roughly four fifths occurring once; the ten biggest clones make up approximately 2.9%. Sequenced input: peripheral blood. The chain combines TRBV28 with TRBJ1-2, with 8 positions matching TRBD1. The receptor comes from a woman in her 30s who had recovered from COVID-19. The CDR3 nucleotides are TGTGCCAGCCGCGACAGGGGATTACAGGATGGCTACACCTTC. It codes for CASRDRGLQDGYTF.